This T cell receptor beta chain was captured in a study of blood T cell repertoires in COVID-19. Overall study: The United States, Italy and Spain provided the acute and convalescent COVID-19 samples. PBMCs, B-cell-depleted T cells, or T cells provided the cDNA or gDNA that made up the material.

Trimming took 4 bases from V and 1 from J, leaving 16 bases between them. CDR3 length: 16 residues. Germline V gene data show CDR1 as KGHSH and CDR2 as LQKENI. Generated by immunoSEQ multiplex PCR, the TCRdb table keeps only in-frame clones and is missing some. The sample includes fewer than 300,000 clones, roughly 79% of them seen just once. This TCR derives from a woman aged 55-69 years with active or convalescent COVID-19. The specimen was peripheral blood. V and J are TRBV18 and TRBJ1-1; possibly TRBD1 for D (5 bases). The CDR3 spells CASSQHVVRGNTEAFF. DNA of the CDR3: TGTGCCAGCTCACAACACGTAGTAAGGGGGAACACTGAAGCTTTCTTT.